The present T cell receptor beta chain was sequenced within a study of shared clonotypes between healthy human individuals. For the study at large: CD4 naive and CD4 memory each took three plates per donor, while CD8 naive took two and CD8 memory one.

Study-level findings and limits: Memory subsets generally showed lower estimated richness than naive subsets. Several donors shared 4.5% to 6.5% of their naive CD4 clonotypes.

The CDR3 length is 15 residues. CDR1 is MDHEN, CDR2 SYDVKM, per germline. V lost 5 bases, J lost 3 bases, and 17 bases lay in between. The data were produced by immunoSEQ multiplex PCR, yet TCRdb's version contains in-frame clones alone and is incomplete. The data contain some 2.1 million clones, 85% to 95% of them seen just once; the ten biggest clones take up around 1.7%. Comment on this clone: Its target is unknown.

The naive CD8 population came from CD45RO-negative cells selected for CCR7, without terminally differentiated effector memory CD45RA+ cells. Donors had no recently reported acute infections or vaccinations and were HIV-negative. The gene calls are TRBV28 and TRBJ2-7; D could derive from TRBD1 or TRBD2 (5 bases each). This sequence was found in a man aged 18-30 years in good health. Some clones in this sample may be carry-over from other donors' samples. Material: naive CD8+ T cells from PBMCs. CDR3 DNA sequence: TGTGCCAGCAGTAAGGACTGGACGGACAACTACGAGCAGTACTTC. It translates to CASSKDWTDNYEQYF. The full variable domain, its missing parts supplied by reference TRBV28 and TRBJ2-7, is DVKVTQSSRYLVKRTGEKVFLECVQDMDHENMFWYRQDPGLGLRLIYFSYDVKMKEKGDIPEGYSVSREKKERFSLILESASTNQTSMYLCASSKDWTDNYEQYFGPGTRLTVT.